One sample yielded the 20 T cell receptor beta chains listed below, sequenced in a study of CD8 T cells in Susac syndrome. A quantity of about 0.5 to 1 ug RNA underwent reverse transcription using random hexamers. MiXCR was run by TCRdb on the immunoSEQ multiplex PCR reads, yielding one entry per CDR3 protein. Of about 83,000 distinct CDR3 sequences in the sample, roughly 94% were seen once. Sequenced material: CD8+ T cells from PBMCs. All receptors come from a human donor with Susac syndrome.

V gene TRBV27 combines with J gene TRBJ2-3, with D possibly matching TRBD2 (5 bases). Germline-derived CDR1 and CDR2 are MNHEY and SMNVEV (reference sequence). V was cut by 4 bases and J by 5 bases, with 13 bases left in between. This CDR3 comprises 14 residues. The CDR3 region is CASSSPIGEDTQYF. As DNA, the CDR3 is TGTGCCAGCAGTTCCCCAATCGGGGAAGATACGCAGTATTTT.

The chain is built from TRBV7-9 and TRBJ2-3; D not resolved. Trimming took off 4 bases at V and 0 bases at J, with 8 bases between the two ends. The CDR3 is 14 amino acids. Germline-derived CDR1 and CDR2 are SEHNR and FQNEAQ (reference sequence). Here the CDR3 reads CASSSFPSTDTQYF. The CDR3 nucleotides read TGTGCCAGCAGCTCATTTCCCAGCACAGATACGCAGTATTTT.

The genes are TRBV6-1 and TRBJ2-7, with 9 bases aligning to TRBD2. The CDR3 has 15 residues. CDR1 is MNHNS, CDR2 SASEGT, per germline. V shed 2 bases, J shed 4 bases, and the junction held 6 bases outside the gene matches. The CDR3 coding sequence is TGTGCCAGCAGTGAACTTAGCGGGAGTCTGTACGAGCAGTACTTC. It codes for CASSELSGSLYEQYF.

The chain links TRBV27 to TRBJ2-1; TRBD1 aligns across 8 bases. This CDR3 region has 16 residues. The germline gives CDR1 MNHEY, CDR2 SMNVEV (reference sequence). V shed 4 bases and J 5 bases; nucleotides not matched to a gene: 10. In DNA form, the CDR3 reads TGTGCCAGCAGTTCTTCCCAGGGGGCGGTGAACAATGAGCAGTTCTTC. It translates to CASSSSQGAVNNEQFF.

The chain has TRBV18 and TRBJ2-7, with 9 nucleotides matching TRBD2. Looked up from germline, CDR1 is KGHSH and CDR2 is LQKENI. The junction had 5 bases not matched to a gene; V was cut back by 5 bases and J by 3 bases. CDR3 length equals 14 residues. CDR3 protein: CASSATSGGYEQYF. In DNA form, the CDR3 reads TGTGCCAGCTCAGCGACTAGCGGCGGCTACGAGCAGTACTTC.

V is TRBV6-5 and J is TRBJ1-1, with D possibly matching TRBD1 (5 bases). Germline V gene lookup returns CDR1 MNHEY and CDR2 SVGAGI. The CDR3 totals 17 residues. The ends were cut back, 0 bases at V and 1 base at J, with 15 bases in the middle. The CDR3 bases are TGTGCCAGCAGTTACTCTCTTTCCAGGGACGCGAACACTGAAGCTTTCTTT. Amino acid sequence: CASSYSLSRDANTEAFF.

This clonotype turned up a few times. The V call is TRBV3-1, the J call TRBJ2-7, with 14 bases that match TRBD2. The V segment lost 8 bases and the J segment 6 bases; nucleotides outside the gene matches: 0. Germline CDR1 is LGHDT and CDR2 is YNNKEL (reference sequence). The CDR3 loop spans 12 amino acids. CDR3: CASGTSGSEQYF. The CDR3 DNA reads TGTGCCAGCGGGACTAGCGGGAGCGAGCAGTACTTC.

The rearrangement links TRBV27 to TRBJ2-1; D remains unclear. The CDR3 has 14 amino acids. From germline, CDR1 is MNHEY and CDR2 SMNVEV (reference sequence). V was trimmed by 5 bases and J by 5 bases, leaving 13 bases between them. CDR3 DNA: TGTGCCAGCAGTCCCTTTGGCCCGGACAATGAGCAGTTCTTC. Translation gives CASSPFGPDNEQFF.

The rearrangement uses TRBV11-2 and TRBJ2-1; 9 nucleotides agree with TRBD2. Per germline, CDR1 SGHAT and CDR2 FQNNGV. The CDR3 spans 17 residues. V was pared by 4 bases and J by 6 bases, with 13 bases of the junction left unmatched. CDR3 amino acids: CASSYTAGGGRANEQFF. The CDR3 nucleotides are TGTGCCAGCAGCTATACCGCGGGGGGCGGGAGGGCCAATGAGCAGTTCTTC.

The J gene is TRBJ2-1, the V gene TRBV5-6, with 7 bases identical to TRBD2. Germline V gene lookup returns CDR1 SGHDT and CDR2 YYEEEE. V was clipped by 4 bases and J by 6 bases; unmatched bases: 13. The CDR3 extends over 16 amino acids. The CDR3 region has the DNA TGTGCCAGCAGCGGGACCGGGACTACGGCCTTCAATGAGCAGTTCTTC. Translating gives CASSGTGTTAFNEQFF.

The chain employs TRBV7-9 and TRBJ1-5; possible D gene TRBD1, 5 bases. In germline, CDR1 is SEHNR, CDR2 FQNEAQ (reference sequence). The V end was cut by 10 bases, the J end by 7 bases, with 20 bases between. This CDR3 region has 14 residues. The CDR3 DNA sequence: TGTGCCACAGAAGACGGGGGGGGTGGCCAGCCCCAGCATTTT. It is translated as CATEDGGGGQPQHF.

CDR3 bases: TGTGCCAGCGGCCCCGCCGGGTGGGAGCAGTACTTC. Translation gives CASGPAGWEQYF. The chain links TRBV7-8 to TRBJ2-7; D is unresolved. The V end lost 8 bases, the J end lost 7 bases, and 15 bases lay between the germline ends. Germline V CDR1 and CDR2: SGHVS, FQNEAQ. The CDR3 sequence is 12 residues long.

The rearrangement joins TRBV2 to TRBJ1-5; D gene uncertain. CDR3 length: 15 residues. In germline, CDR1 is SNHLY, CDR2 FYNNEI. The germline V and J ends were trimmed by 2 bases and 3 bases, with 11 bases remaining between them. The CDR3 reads CASSELGRSNQPQHF. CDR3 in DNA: TGTGCCAGCAGTGAACTGGGCAGGTCCAATCAGCCCCAGCATTTT.

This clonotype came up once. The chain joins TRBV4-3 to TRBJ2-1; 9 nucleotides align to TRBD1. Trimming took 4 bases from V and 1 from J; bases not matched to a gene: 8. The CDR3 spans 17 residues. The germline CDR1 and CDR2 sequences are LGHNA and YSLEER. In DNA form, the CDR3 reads TGCGCCAGCAGCCGGGACAGGGAGGCTGGATCCTACAATGAGCAGTTCTTC. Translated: CASSRDREAGSYNEQFF.

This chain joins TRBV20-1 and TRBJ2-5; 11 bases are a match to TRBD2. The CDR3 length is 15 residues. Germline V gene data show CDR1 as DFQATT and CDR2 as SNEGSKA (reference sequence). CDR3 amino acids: CRVSGRAGWQETQYF. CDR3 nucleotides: TGCAGAGTTAGCGGGAGGGCCGGGTGGCAAGAGACCCAGTACTTC.

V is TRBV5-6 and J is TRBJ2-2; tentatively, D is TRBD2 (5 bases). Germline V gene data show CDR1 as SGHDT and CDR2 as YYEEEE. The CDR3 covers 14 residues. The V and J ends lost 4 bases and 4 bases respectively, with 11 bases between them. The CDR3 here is CASSGGWGTGELFF. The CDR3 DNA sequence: TGTGCCAGCAGCGGAGGTTGGGGCACCGGGGAGCTGTTTTTT.

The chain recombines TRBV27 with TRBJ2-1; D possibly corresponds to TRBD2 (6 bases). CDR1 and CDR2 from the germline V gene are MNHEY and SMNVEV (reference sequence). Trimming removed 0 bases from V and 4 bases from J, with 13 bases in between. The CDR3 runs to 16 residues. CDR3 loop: CASSLSTGSWYNEQFF. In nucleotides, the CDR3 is TGTGCCAGCAGTTTATCGACCGGGAGTTGGTACAATGAGCAGTTCTTC.

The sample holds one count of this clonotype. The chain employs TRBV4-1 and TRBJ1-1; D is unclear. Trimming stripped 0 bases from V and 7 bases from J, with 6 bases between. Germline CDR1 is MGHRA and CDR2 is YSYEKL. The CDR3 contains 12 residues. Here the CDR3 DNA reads TGCGCCAGCAGCCAAGATACGTTTGAAGCTTTCTTT. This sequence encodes CASSQDTFEAFF.

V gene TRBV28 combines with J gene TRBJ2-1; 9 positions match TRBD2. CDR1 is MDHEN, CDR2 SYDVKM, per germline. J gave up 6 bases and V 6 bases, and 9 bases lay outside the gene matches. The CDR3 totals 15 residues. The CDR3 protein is CASSPAQRGVNEQFF. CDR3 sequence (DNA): TGTGCCAGCAGCCCTGCCCAGCGGGGGGTCAATGAGCAGTTCTTC.

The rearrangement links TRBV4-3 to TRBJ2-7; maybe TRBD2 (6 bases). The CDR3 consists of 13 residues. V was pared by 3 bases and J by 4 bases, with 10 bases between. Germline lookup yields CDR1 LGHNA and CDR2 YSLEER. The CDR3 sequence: CASSHLGRYEQYF. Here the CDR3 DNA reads TGCGCCAGCAGCCACCTCGGGAGATACGAGCAGTACTTC.